This T cell receptor beta chain comes out of a study of blood T cell repertoires in COVID-19. Authors' methods: It was from reference gene primer amplification that nucleated cell counts were estimated. Some clones are missing from TCRdb's copy, which holds only in-frame ones; the method was immunoSEQ multiplex PCR. That table supplies the V and J calls and clone size; D and trimming were determined from the DNA. The sample has over 150,000 clones; 87% are singletons. Per germline, CDR1 SGHAT and CDR2 FQNNGV. V dropped 6 bases and J dropped 4; count of bases not matched to a gene: 9. The CDR3 loop spans 15 amino acids. Living in 25 or so US areas, the participants were between about 18 and 100 years of age. Cohort 3 recovered donors had two negative PCRs, clearance, or symptom resolution.

Material: PBMCs or T cells enriched from blood (not recorded which). The chain combines TRBV11-2 with TRBJ1-2; TRBD1 matches 9 bases. This clonotype was sampled from a woman between 25 and 40 years old who had recovered from COVID-19. CDR3 protein: CASRKAGTGFYGYTF. The CDR3 DNA is TGTGCCAGCAGAAAAGCCGGGACAGGGTTCTATGGCTACACCTTC.